This entry concerns a single TCR beta chain. The sample comes from a study of blood T cells in healthy people across ages. The CDR3 loop spans 14 amino acids. Trimming pared 3 bases from V and 7 bases from J, leaving 13 bases between. Next came a second PCR, run for roughly 7 to 12 cycles, which used a sample-barcoded 5' primer along with a J-beta primer mix. Every sample gave at least 2.5 million paired-end reads containing CDR3. TCRdb re-called the 5' RACE reads through MiXCR, storing one row per CDR3 protein. Of about 1.8 million distinct CDR3 sequences in the sample, around half were seen once. The sequenced sample consisted of blood. This sequence originates from a woman aged 40 to 49 in good health. The chain is built from TRBV12-3 or TRBV12-4 and TRBJ1-5; maybe TRBD1 (5 bases). CDR3 in amino acids: CASSFSGSGQPQHF. The CDR3 DNA follows: TGTGCCAGCAGTTTCTCAGGGTCGGGGCAGCCCCAGCATTTT.